This TCR beta chain was found in a study of blood T cells in healthy people across ages. Next came a second PCR, run for 7 to 11 cycles, which used a sample-barcoded 5' primer along with a J-beta primer mix. MiXCR was run by TCRdb on the 5' RACE reads, yielding one entry per CDR3 protein. Among roughly 720,000 distinct CDR3 sequences listed, around half were seen once. Total RNA was extracted at no less than 6 micrograms per sample. The germline V gene has CDR1 MDHEN and CDR2 SYDVKM. The CDR3 is made up of 13 amino acids. V usage is TRBV28 and J usage is TRBJ2-1; 7 nucleotides agree with TRBD2. The J call is doubtful: the DNA matches TRBJ2-7 better. The TCR was taken from a man older than 75 in good health. The sequencing sample was made of blood. CDR3: CASRAGSYNEQYF. The DNA of the CDR3 is TGTGCCAGCAGAGCGGGATCTTACAATGAGCAGTACTTC.